This TCR beta chain was obtained from a study of T cell responses to AZD1222 COVID-19 vaccine. Overall study results and limits: Increased Spike-specific TCR breadth and depth were observed after two AZD1222 doses. Among vaccine-associated CD4 TCRs, coverage spanned spike, with dominance at 160-218 and 743-854. White British people made up most donors, females outnumbered males, and clonal diversity was possibly underestimated.

Libraries were prepared by immunoSEQ multiplex PCR; TCRdb keeps only in-frame clonotypes and omits some of them. The table shows about 180,000 clones, with approximately 90% occurring only once. Of note for this clone: As yet, its antigen is unknown.

Germline V CDR1 and CDR2: SGHRS, YFSETQ. Between the trimmed V and J ends, which lost 2 bases and 2 bases, there was a span of 13 bases. The CDR3 is 15 residues long. J is TRBJ2-5 and V is TRBV5-1; D is uncertain. The sequencing here drew on peripheral blood, taken on day 0 of AZD1222 vaccination. The TCR was taken from an adult in good health. The DNA for the CDR3 is TGCGCCAGCAGCTTTCGGGTACGACAACAAGAGACCCAGTACTTC. Its protein is CASSFRVRQQETQYF.